These 28 T cell receptor beta chains came from one sample sequenced in a study of neurological immune-mediated disorders. Via MiXCR, TCRdb re-called the 5' RACE reads, giving one row per CDR3 protein. The sample lists around 66,000 distinct CDR3 sequences; around 4.8% were seen once. The sequenced material came from PBMCs. The receptors were sampled from a woman aged 70-85 years with multiple sclerosis.

This clonotype came up many times. The chain couples TRBV20-1 to TRBJ2-2; either TRBD1 or TRBD2 may supply D (5 bases each). Deletions cut 5 bases from V and 0 bases from J, with 7 bases between. CDR1 DFQATT and CDR2 SNEGSKA come from the germline V gene (reference sequence). This CDR3 has 13 amino acids. The CDR3 loop is CSARGANTGELFF. In DNA form, the CDR3 reads TGCAGTGCTCGAGGGGCGAACACCGGGGAGCTGTTTTTT.

This clonotype was observed at least ten times. This chain uses TRBV29-1 with TRBJ2-7; D uncertain. Germline assignment: CDR1 SQVTM and CDR2 ANQGSEA. Trimming shortened V by 3 bases and J by 1 base, and 10 bases separated the two germline ends. CDR3 length equals 13 residues. The CDR3 DNA is TGCAGCGTTGAGTTTCCTCGATCCTACGAGCAGTACTTC. Amino acid sequence: CSVEFPRSYEQYF.

Many counts were recorded for this clonotype. The V and J genes are TRBV9 and TRBJ2-7; 7 positions agree with TRBD2. The CDR3 runs to 15 residues. Germline V gene lookup returns CDR1 SGDLS and CDR2 YYNGEE. The V and J ends lost 0 bases and 2 bases, in that order; junction bases with no gene match: 5. CDR3 sequence: CASSVGLAGPYEQYF. In nucleotides, the CDR3 is TGTGCCAGCAGCGTAGGCTTAGCGGGCCCCTACGAGCAGTACTTC.

At least ten counts were recorded for this clonotype. The chain couples TRBV6-5 to TRBJ2-3, with 7 bases that match TRBD2. The CDR3 covers 16 residues. CDR1 is MNHEY, CDR2 SVGAGI, per germline. Trimming cost V 0 bases and J 2 bases; bases outside gene matches: 5. CDR3 in DNA: TGTGCCAGCAGTTACTCGCGCCTAGCGGTCACAGATACGCAGTATTTT. As protein: CASSYSRLAVTDTQYF.

The V call is TRBV27, the J call TRBJ2-1; D unclear. Germline V gene sequence: CDR1 MNHEY, CDR2 SMNVEV (reference sequence). CDR3 size: 13 residues. V lost 2 bases and J lost 5, with 7 bases in between. In DNA form, the CDR3 reads TGTGCCAGCAGTTTAGTATGGGACAATGAGCAGTTCTTC. Translating it yields CASSLVWDNEQFF.

As concerns this clonotype: This may be a read error: a much more frequent sequence differs by one nucleotide. The rearrangement joins TRBV30 to TRBJ2-7, with D perhaps matching TRBD2 (6 bases). The CDR3 has 10 amino acids. The V gene's germline CDR1 is GTSNPN and CDR2 SVGIG (reference sequence). Trimming pared 8 bases from V and 3 bases from J, leaving 8 bases between. The CDR3 region has the DNA TGTGCCGGGGGGTACTACGAGCAGTACTTC. This sequence encodes CAGGYYEQYF.

This clonotype was counted many times. The J gene is TRBJ2-7, the V gene TRBV5-1, with D perhaps TRBD1 or TRBD2 (7 bases each). The V end was cut by 1 base, the J end by 2 bases, with 10 bases between. Germline values: CDR1 SGHRS, CDR2 YFSETQ. The CDR3 totals 14 residues. Here the CDR3 reads CASSLQGGPYEQYF. The CDR3, as DNA: TGCGCCAGCAGCTTGCAGGGGGGGCCCTACGAGCAGTACTTC. The variable domain in full, with the rest retrieved from reference TRBV5-1 and TRBJ2-7, is KAGVTQTPRYLIKTRGQQVTLSCSPISGHRSVSWYQQTPGQGLQFLFEYFSETQRNKGNFPGRFSGRQFSNSRSEMNVSTLELGDSALYLCASSLQGGPYEQYFGPGTRLTVT.

This clonotype was counted ten times or more. The J gene is TRBJ2-2, the V gene TRBV4-1; 7 bases match TRBD1. Germline CDR1 is MGHRA and CDR2 is YSYEKL. V lost 6 bases to trimming and J lost 4 bases; unmatched junction nucleotides: 11. The CDR3 loop spans 16 amino acids. The CDR3, as DNA: TGCGCCAGCAGTGCAGCGGACAGGTTAAGCACCGGGGAGCTGTTTTTT. Protein product: CASSAADRLSTGELFF.

There are many counts of this clonotype. V usage is TRBV6-2 or TRBV6-3 and J usage is TRBJ2-7; no definite D call. The CDR3 length is 11 residues. Trimming cost V 2 bases and J 6 bases, with 5 bases left between them. CDR1 is MNHEY and CDR2 is SVGEGT in the germline V gene. The CDR3 spells CASSYVLEQYF. The CDR3 nucleotides are TGTGCCAGCAGTTACGTCCTCGAGCAGTACTTC.

This clonotype was counted at least ten times. The genes are TRBV6-5 and TRBJ2-7; 8 bases agree with TRBD1. The CDR3 contains 13 residues. With V trimmed by 2 bases and J by 6 bases, 3 bases remained unmatched. Germline assignment: CDR1 MNHEY and CDR2 SVGAGI. The CDR3: CASSYRDRSEQYF. The CDR3 DNA is TGTGCCAGCAGTTACAGGGACAGGTCCGAGCAGTACTTC.

Many counts were recorded for this clonotype. This chain connects TRBV20-1 to TRBJ1-4; possibly TRBD1 for D (5 bases). Germline V gives CDR1 DFQATT, CDR2 SNEGSKA (reference sequence). The CDR3 has 13 amino acids. V was cut by 5 bases and J by 7 bases, with 14 bases left in between. The CDR3 bases are TGCAGTGCTCCTGGGGACGCGTTTGAAAAACTGTTTTTT. Translated: CSAPGDAFEKLFF.

This clonotype was counted only a few times. The rearrangement joins TRBV20-1 to TRBJ2-7; D not certain. Deletions cut 0 bases from V and 4 bases from J, with 19 bases between. Germline lookup yields CDR1 DFQATT and CDR2 SNEGSKA (reference sequence). The length of the CDR3 is 16 residues. The DNA of the CDR3 is TGCAGTGCTAGAGATCGGGTCTTGGGCCAGTCTTACGAGCAGTACTTC. It encodes CSARDRVLGQSYEQYF.

This clonotype was counted many times. The chain links TRBV20-1 to TRBJ1-5; TRBD1 is a possible D gene (5 bases). Germline CDR1 is DFQATT and CDR2 is SNEGSKA (reference sequence). Between the trimmed V and J ends, which lost 3 bases and 0 bases, there was a span of 18 bases. The CDR3 runs 17 residues. The CDR3 protein is CSASRGGRGYSNQPQHF. CDR3 in DNA: TGCAGTGCTAGCCGGGGGGGACGGGGATATAGCAATCAGCCCCAGCATTTT.

This clonotype was counted ten times or more. Relative to the germline gene, one junction end is altered; a read error may explain this. V usage is TRBV7-2 and J usage is TRBJ1-1; tentatively, D is TRBD1 (5 bases). CDR3 length equals 11 residues. Germline V gene sequence: CDR1 SGHTA, CDR2 FQGNSA. The CDR3: CASSLDPTADF. In DNA form, the CDR3 reads TGTGCCAGCAGCTTAGACCCGACAGCAGACTTT.

This clonotype was counted ten times or more. The chain employs TRBV27 and TRBJ1-4, with D perhaps matching TRBD1 (5 bases). This CDR3 region has 12 residues. With 5 bases removed from V and 8 bases from J, the gap between germline ends came to 9 bases. Germline lookup yields CDR1 MNHEY and CDR2 SMNVEV (reference sequence). CDR3 in amino acids: CASSQRGEKLFF. CDR3 sequence (DNA): TGTGCCAGCAGTCAAAGGGGCGAAAAACTGTTTTTT. The full variable domain, completed using reference TRBV27 and TRBJ1-4, is EAQVTQNPRYLITVTGKKLTVTCSQNMNHEYMSWYRQDPGLGLRQIYYSMNVEVTDKGDVPEGYKVSRKEKRNFPLILESPSPNQTSLYFCASSQRGEKLFFGSGTQLSVL.

This clonotype showed up just once. This could be a read error, since a much larger clone is one nucleotide away. This chain links TRBV6-5 with TRBJ2-7, with D possibly matching TRBD1 (7 bases). Germline CDR1 reads MNHEY; CDR2 reads SVGAGI. This CDR3 contains 13 residues. Trimming removed 5 bases at V and 6 bases at J, with 14 bases between. The CDR3 nucleotides read TGTGCCAGCAGTGGACAGGCCGGGGGCGAGCAGTACTTC. It translates to CASSGQAGGEQYF.

In this sample, this clonotype turned up many times. This rearrangement joins TRBV4-1 to TRBJ2-4; the D is unclear. Per the germline V gene, CDR1 is MGHRA and CDR2 is YSYEKL. The CDR3 is 16 amino acids. Deletions cut 0 bases from V and 3 bases from J, with 12 bases between. As DNA, the CDR3 is TGCGCCAGCAGCCAAGATAGGGCTTTCGGCAAAAACATTCAGTACTTC. The encoded protein is CASSQDRAFGKNIQYF.

The rearrangement uses TRBV6-6 and TRBJ2-5; D is ambiguous. The CDR3 totals 12 residues. Germline assignment: CDR1 MNHNY and CDR2 SVGAGI (reference sequence). Trimming cost V 3 bases and J 7 bases, with 9 bases left between them. In DNA form, the CDR3 reads TGTGCCAGCAGTTATCTCGGCACGACCCAGTACTTC. Translating it yields CASSYLGTTQYF.

This clonotype has ten or more counts. The chain links TRBV4-1 to TRBJ2-2; TRBD2 is a possible D gene (6 bases). Germline values: CDR1 MGHRA, CDR2 YSYEKL. This CDR3 comprises 17 residues. Trimming left V 3 bases short and J 7 bases short, with 21 bases between. CDR3 protein: CASSHLSARGVNGELFF. CDR3 sequence (DNA): TGCGCCAGCAGCCACCTTTCGGCGCGGGGAGTGAACGGGGAGCTGTTTTTT.

This clonotype was seen ten or more times. V usage is TRBV10-3 and J usage is TRBJ2-3, with TRBD2 identical over 7 bases. V shed 6 bases, J shed 0 bases, and the junction held 3 bases outside the gene matches. The CDR3 is 14 residues long. CDR1 is ENHRY and CDR2 is SYGVKD in the germline V gene. This CDR3 is CAISPSGSTDTQYF. The CDR3 DNA is TGTGCCATCAGCCCTAGCGGAAGCACAGATACGCAGTATTTT.

This clonotype was counted many times. The J gene is TRBJ1-1, the V gene TRBV5-5; D is unresolved. With 4 bases removed from V and 6 bases from J, the gap between germline ends came to 16 bases. Germline CDR1 is SGHKS and CDR2 is YYEKEE (reference sequence). The CDR3 has 14 amino acids. The CDR3 DNA reads TGTGCCAGCAGCGGTCAGGAGGGTAGGGCTGAAGCTTTCTTT. Its protein is CASSGQEGRAEAFF.

As for this clonotype: A much larger clone lies a single base off, so this may be a read error. The chain couples TRBV12-3 or TRBV12-4 to TRBJ1-2; D unresolved. The CDR3 has 14 residues. The chain's CDR3 is CASSTLGVNHGYTF. The CDR3 nucleotides are TGTGCCAGCAGTACCCTTGGGGTTAACCATGGCTACACCTTC.

In this sample, this clonotype turned up many times. The chain links TRBV10-3 to TRBJ2-3, with TRBD2 matching 8 bases. Germline-derived CDR1 and CDR2 are ENHRY and SYGVKD. Trimming at V came to 6 bases and at J to 4 bases, leaving 15 bases not matched to a gene. The CDR3 length is 17 residues. For the CDR3, the DNA is TGTGCCATCAGAACCGAATTTCGCGGGAGGTTCGCAGATACGCAGTATTTT. Its translation: CAIRTEFRGRFADTQYF.

This clonotype has ten or more counts. The gene calls are TRBV5-5 and TRBJ2-3, with 9 bases lining up with TRBD1. The CDR3 sequence is 15 residues long. Germline V gene data show CDR1 as SGHKS and CDR2 as YYEKEE (reference sequence). The V gene end was trimmed by 4 bases and the J gene end by 2 bases; junction bases not matched to a gene: 5. The CDR3 sequence is CASSRTGGITDTQYF. The CDR3 DNA reads as TGTGCCAGCAGCCGTACAGGGGGCATCACAGATACGCAGTATTTT.

The table lists this clonotype with a few counts. This chain connects TRBV7-6 to TRBJ2-7, with 10 bases aligning to TRBD2. V was clipped by 5 bases and J by 4 bases; unmatched bases: 8. The germline V gene has CDR1 SGHVS and CDR2 FNYEAQ. The CDR3 has 15 amino acids. For the CDR3, the DNA is TGTGCCAGCAGCACCCAGGATAGCGGGAGGTACGAGCAGTACTTC. It encodes CASSTQDSGRYEQYF.

This clonotype was detected ten times or more. J is TRBJ1-1 and V is TRBV5-1; TRBD1 matches at 10 bases. V trimming: 4 bases; J trimming: 6 bases; junction bases outside the gene matches: 9. In germline, CDR1 is SGHRS, CDR2 YFSETQ. The CDR3 contains 15 residues. CDR3 sequence reads: CASSPSGDRGSEAFF. In nucleotides, the CDR3 is TGCGCCAGCAGCCCGAGCGGGGACAGGGGCTCTGAAGCTTTCTTT.

The table lists this clonotype with many counts. The chain uses TRBV29-1 and TRBJ2-3; possible D gene TRBD1, 6 bases. The CDR3 length is 14 residues. V dropped 4 bases and J dropped 3 bases, with 14 bases sitting between them. Germline V CDR1 and CDR2: SQVTM, ANQGSEA. The CDR3 spells CSVAPGTRTDTQYF. In nucleotides, the CDR3 is TGCAGCGTTGCCCCCGGGACACGAACAGATACGCAGTATTTT.

This clonotype was observed many times. This rearrangement joins TRBV20-1 to TRBJ2-2; D is uncertain. The CDR3 is 15 residues long. V was cut by 2 bases and J by 0 bases, with 10 bases left in between. Germline CDR1 is DFQATT and CDR2 is SNEGSKA (reference sequence). This CDR3 is CSARMGIANTGELFF. The CDR3 DNA follows: TGCAGTGCTAGAATGGGAATTGCGAACACCGGGGAGCTGTTTTTT.